The sequence of this T cell receptor beta chain was determined in a study of cytomegalovirus exposure and HLA in healthy donors. The primer mix had 60 Vbeta and 13 Jbeta primers. Clones were read by immunoSEQ multiplex PCR, and TCRdb kept only the in-frame ones, dropping some. This sample's clone table lists about 210,000 clones. There are 14 residues in the CDR3. Germline loops: CDR1 SSHAT, CDR2 FNYEAQ (reference sequence). V gave up 3 bases and J gave up 6 bases; unmatched junction bases: 1. The receptor was derived from a young woman in good health and CMV-seropositive. The chain uses TRBV7-7 and TRBJ2-1; 11 nucleotides line up with TRBD1. Sequencing was carried out using PBMCs. CDR3 DNA: TGTGCCAGCAGCTTGGGACAGGGGGTCAATGAGCAGTTCTTC. It translates to CASSLGQGVNEQFF.